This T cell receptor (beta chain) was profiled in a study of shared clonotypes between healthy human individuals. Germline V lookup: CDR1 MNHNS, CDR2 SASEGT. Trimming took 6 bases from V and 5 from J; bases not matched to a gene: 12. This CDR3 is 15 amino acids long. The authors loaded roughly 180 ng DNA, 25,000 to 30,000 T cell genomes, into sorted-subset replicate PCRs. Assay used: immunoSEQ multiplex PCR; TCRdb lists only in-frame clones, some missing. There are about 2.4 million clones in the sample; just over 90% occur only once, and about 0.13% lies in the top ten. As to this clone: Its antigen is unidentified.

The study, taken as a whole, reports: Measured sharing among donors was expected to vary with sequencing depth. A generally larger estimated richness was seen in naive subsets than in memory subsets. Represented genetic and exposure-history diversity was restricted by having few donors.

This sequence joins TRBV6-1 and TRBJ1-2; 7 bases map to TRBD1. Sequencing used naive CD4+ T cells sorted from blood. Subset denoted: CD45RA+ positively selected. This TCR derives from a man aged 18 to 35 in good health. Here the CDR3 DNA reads TGTGCCAGCAGGGAACTGACAGGGTTAAGATATGGCTACACCTTC. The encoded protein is CASRELTGLRYGYTF.